Sequencing of this T cell receptor beta chain was carried out in a study of STAT5B mutations in CD4+ large granular lymphocyte leukemia. Trimming left V 2 bases short and J 0 bases short, with 13 bases between. The CDR3 runs to 16 residues. Germline V lookup: CDR1 MGHRA, CDR2 YSYEKL. Only in-frame clones appear in the TCRdb table, and some are missing; sequencing was by immunoSEQ multiplex PCR. The sample lists fewer than 40,000 clones, around 80% occurring once. The V and J genes are TRBV4-1 and TRBJ1-1, with a possible D match to TRBD1 (6 bases). Sequencing was carried out using CD4+ T cells from blood buffy coats. The receptor was isolated from a human donor in good health. The CDR3 is CASSQRGASLNTEAFF. CDR3 nucleotides: TGCGCCAGCAGCCAAAGGGGGGCCAGCCTGAACACTGAAGCTTTCTTT.